This passage covers 9 T cell receptor beta chains from one sample sequenced in a study of T cells in Graves' hyperthyroidism and ophthalmopathy. From RNA transcripts, TCR beta CDR3 regions were amplified. Initially, a first-round RT-PCR of the TCR CDR3 employed the HTBI primer set. TCRdb itself ran the multiplex PCR reads through MiXCR, one entry per CDR3 protein. The sample lists around 600,000 distinct CDR3 sequences, more than 15% occurring once. The sequenced material came from blood. These receptors were taken from a woman aged 40 to 50 with Graves' ophthalmopathy.

The CDR3: CASRDSLQTSTDTQYF. CDR3 nucleotide sequence: TGTGCCAGTCGGGACAGCTTACAGACTAGCACAGATACGCAGTATTTT. J is TRBJ2-3 and V is TRBV19, with TRBD1 matching over 7 bases. J lost 0 bases, V lost 8 bases, and 11 bases had no gene match. CDR3 length: 16 amino acids. CDR1 and CDR2 from the germline V gene are LNHDA and SQIVND (reference sequence).

V is TRBV20-1 and J is TRBJ2-1, with TRBD2 matching 9 bases. V shed 6 bases, J shed 9 bases, and the junction held 12 bases outside the gene matches. The CDR3 extends over 14 amino acids. Looked up from germline, CDR1 is DFQATT and CDR2 is SNEGSKA (reference sequence). CDR3 region: CSAPAAGGPGEQFF. The CDR3 coding sequence is TGCAGTGCCCCGGCGGCGGGGGGGCCGGGTGAGCAGTTCTTC.

This clonotype was counted many times. The rearrangement links TRBV2 to TRBJ1-2; a weak D match, TRBD1 (5 bases). Germline CDR1 reads SNHLY; CDR2 reads FYNNEI. Trimming left V 2 bases short and J 3 bases short, with 10 bases between. This CDR3 comprises 14 residues. The CDR3, as DNA: TGTGCCAGCAGTGAACCGGGGGGATACTATGGCTACACCTTC. It codes for CASSEPGGYYGYTF. The complete variable domain, with remaining parts taken from reference TRBV2 and TRBJ1-2, reads EPEVTQTPSHQVTQMGQEVILRCVPISNHLYFYWYRQILGQKVEFLVSFYNNEISEKSEIFDDQFSVERPDGSNFTLKIRSTKLEDSAMYFCASSEPGGYYGYTFGSGTRLTVV.

This chain connects TRBV19 to TRBJ1-5; no clear D gene. CDR3 length: 15 amino acids. V gave up 1 base and J gave up 0 bases, with 7 bases separating them. Germline V gene lookup returns CDR1 LNHDA and CDR2 SQIVND (reference sequence). The DNA for the CDR3 is TGTGCCAGTAGTATAGTGGCAGTTAGCAATCAGCCCCAGCATTTT. It codes for CASSIVAVSNQPQHF.

This clonotype has at least ten counts. The CDR3 DNA is TGTGCCACCAGCGGAGGATCCTCGGACTCTGGGGCCAACGTCCTGACTTTC. It yields the protein CATSGGSSDSGANVLTF. This sequence joins TRBV15 and TRBJ2-6, with D perhaps TRBD2 (5 bases). Per germline, CDR1 LNHNV and CDR2 YYDKDF (reference sequence). This CDR3 has 17 amino acids. The ends were cut back, 5 bases at V and 0 bases at J, with 14 bases in the middle.

This clonotype was picked up a small number of times. This sequence joins TRBV6-1 and TRBJ2-1; 9 positions agree with TRBD2. In germline, CDR1 is MNHNS, CDR2 SASEGT. CDR3 length equals 15 residues. V dropped 3 bases and J dropped 3; count of bases not matched to a gene: 3. The CDR3 DNA is TGTGCCAGCAGTGAGAGCGGGGGGTTCTACAATGAGCAGTTCTTC. It translates to CASSESGGFYNEQFF.

This clonotype was detected many times. The rearrangement uses TRBV11-2 and TRBJ1-1; 8 bases agree with TRBD1. CDR3 length: 13 amino acids. Trimming took 4 bases from V and 3 from J; bases not matched to a gene: 1. In germline, CDR1 is SGHAT, CDR2 FQNNGV. CDR3 region: CASSSQGDTEAFF. The CDR3 DNA follows: TGTGCCAGCAGCTCACAGGGGGACACTGAAGCTTTCTTT.

This clonotype was seen at least ten times. The J gene is TRBJ1-2, the V gene TRBV5-1; 7 bases line up with TRBD1. Germline trimming cut 3 bases from V and 8 bases from J; bases unmatched to any gene: 4. The CDR3 sequence is 12 residues long. Germline CDR1 is SGHRS and CDR2 is YFSETQ. The CDR3 is CASSSNRGGYTF. In nucleotides, the CDR3 is TGCGCCAGCAGCTCGAACAGGGGCGGCTACACCTTC. The whole variable domain, filled in from reference TRBV5-1 and TRBJ1-2, reads KAGVTQTPRYLIKTRGQQVTLSCSPISGHRSVSWYQQTPGQGLQFLFEYFSETQRNKGNFPGRFSGRQFSNSRSEMNVSTLELGDSALYLCASSSNRGGYTFGSGTRLTVV.

This clonotype came up many times. The genes are TRBV3-1 and TRBJ2-3; TRBD2 aligns across 12 bases. Unmatched junction bases numbered 4, after V lost 4 bases and J lost 5 bases. This CDR3 is built from 15 residues. From germline, CDR1 is LGHDT and CDR2 YNNKEL (reference sequence). CDR3 coding DNA: TGTGCCAGCAGCCCTAGCGGGGGGGCCGGAGATACGCAGTATTTT. Its translation: CASSPSGGAGDTQYF.